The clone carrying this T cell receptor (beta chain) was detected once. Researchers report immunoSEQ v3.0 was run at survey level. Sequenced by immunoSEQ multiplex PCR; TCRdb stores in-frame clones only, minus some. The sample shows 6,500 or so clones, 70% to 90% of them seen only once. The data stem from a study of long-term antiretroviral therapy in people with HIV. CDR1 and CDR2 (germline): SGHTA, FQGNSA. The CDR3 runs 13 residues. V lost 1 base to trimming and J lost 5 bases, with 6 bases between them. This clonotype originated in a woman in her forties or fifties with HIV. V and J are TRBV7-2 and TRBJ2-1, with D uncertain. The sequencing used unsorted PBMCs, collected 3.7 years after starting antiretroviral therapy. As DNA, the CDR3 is TGTGCCAGCAGCTTAGGGGTGGACAATGAGCAGTTCTTC. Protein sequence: CASSLGVDNEQFF.